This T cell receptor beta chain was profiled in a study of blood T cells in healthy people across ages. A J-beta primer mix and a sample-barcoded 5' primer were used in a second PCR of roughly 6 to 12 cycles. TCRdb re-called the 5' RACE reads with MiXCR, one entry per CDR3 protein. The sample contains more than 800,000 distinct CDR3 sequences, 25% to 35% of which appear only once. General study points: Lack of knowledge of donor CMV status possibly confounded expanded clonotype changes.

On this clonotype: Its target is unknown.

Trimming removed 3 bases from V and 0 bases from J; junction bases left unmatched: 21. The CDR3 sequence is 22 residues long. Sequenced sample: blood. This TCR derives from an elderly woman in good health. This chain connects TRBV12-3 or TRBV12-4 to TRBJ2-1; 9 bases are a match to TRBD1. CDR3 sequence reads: CASSFNSWTGVSEVSSYNEQFF. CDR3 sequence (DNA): TGTGCCAGCAGTTTTAATTCCTGGACAGGGGTTTCCGAAGTAAGCTCCTACAATGAGCAGTTCTTC.